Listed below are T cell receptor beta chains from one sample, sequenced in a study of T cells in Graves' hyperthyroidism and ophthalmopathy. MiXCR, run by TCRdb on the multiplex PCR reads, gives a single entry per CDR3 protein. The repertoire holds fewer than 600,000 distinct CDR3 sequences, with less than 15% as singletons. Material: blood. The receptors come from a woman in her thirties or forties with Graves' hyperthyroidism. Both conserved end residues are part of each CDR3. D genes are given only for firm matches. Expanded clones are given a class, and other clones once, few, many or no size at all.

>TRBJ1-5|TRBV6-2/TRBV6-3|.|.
TGTGCCAGCAGTAGACGGGCCAGAGTCAATCAGCCCCAGCATTTT
CASSRRARVNQPQHF
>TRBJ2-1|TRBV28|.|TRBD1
TGTGCCAGCAACCTCCCGGGACAGGGGTCCGACGATGAGCAGTTCTTC
CASNLPGQGSDDEQFF
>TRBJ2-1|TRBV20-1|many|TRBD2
TGCAGTGCTAGACTTCGACTAGCGGGTCGGGACAATGAGCAGTTCTTC
CSARLRLAGRDNEQFF
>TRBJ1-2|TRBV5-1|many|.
TGCGCCAGCAGCTGGGGGCCCGACCGCACCTATGGCTACACCTTC
CASSWGPDRTYGYTF
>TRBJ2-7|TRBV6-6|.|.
TGTGCCAGCAGTTACCGTACGGGGTACGAGCAGTACTTC
CASSYRTGYEQYF
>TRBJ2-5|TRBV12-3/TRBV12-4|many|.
TGTGCCAGCAGTTTAGCGGGAGCAGAGACCCAGTACTTC
CASSLAGAETQYF
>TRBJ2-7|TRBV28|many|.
TGTGCCAGCAGTTCCCGGGACAAGGCCTACGAGCAGTACTTC
CASSSRDKAYEQYF
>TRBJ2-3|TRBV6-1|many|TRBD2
TGTGCCAGCAGTCAACGGACTAGCGGGGGATTCACAGATACGCAGTATTTT
CASSQRTSGGFTDTQYF
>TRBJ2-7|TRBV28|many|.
TGTGCCGGGGGGTGGCTAGGAACCCACGAGCAGTACTTC
CAGGWLGTHEQYF
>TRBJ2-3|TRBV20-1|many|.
TGCAGTTCAGAGGGGATGGGTCCAGATACGCAGTATTTT
CSSEGMGPDTQYF
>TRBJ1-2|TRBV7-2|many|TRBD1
TGTGCCAGCAGCTTAGGGGACAGTCGCTATGGCTACACCTTC
CASSLGDSRYGYTF
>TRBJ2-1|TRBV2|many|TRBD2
TGTGCCAGCAGCCCCGGCGGGGGCTCCTACAATGAGCAGTTCTTC
CASSPGGGSYNEQFF
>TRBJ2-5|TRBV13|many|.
TGTGCCAGCAGCTCCAAATCTTTGGGATTTCAAGAGACCCAGTACTTC
CASSSKSLGFQETQYF
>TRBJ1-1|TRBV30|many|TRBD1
TGTGCCTGGTGGGGGACAGGGGGCTCGGGGGCTTTCTTT
CAWWGTGGSGAFF
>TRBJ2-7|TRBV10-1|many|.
TGCGCCAGCAGTGATGGCGGTCTAGCCTACGAGCAGTACTTC
CASSDGGLAYEQYF
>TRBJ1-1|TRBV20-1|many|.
TGCAGTGCTAGTCGAGGGAACAGTGGTGAAGCTTTCTTT
CSASRGNSGEAFF
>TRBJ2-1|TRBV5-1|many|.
TGCGCCAGCAGATTTGGGGAGTCCTACAATGAGCAGTTCTTC
CASRFGESYNEQFF
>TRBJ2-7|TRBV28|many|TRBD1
TGTGCCAGCAGTTTAAGGGGGACAGGGGGGGGGGAGCAGTACTTC
CASSLRGTGGGEQYF
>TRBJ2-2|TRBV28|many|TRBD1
TGTGCCAGTGGACAGGGGGGCGGGGAGCTGTTTTTT
CASGQGGGELFF
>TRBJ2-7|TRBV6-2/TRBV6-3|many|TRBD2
TGTGCCAGCAGGACTAGCGGGAAGCAGTACTTC
CASRTSGKQYF
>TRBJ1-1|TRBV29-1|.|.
TGCAGCGTTAGCAGGGAATGGAACACTGAAGCTTTCTTT
CSVSREWNTEAFF
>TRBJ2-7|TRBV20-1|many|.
TGCAGTGCTCATCGGGAGACAGGGAACGAGCAGTACTTC
CSAHRETGNEQYF
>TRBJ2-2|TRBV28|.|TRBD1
TGTGCCAGCAGTTCACAGGGGGCTGCGGAGCTGTTTTTT
CASSSQGAAELFF
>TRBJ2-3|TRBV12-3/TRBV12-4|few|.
TGTGCCAGCAGTTTAAACAGTCGGGAAAAAGAGTATTTT
CASSLNSREKEYF
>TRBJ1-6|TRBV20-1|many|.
TGCAGTGCTCGTATGACTAGCTCCTATAATTCACCCCTCCACTTT
CSARMTSSYNSPLHF
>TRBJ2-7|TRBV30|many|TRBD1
TGTGCCTGGAGTAGGACAGGGTTCTACGAGCAGTACTTC
CAWSRTGFYEQYF
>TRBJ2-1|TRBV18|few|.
TGTGCCAGCTCCTCAACCGGGATTCCTTACAATGAGCAGTTCTTC
CASSSTGIPYNEQFF
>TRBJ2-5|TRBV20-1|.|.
TGCAGTGCTAGAGTAAAGGACTTCCAAGAGACCCAGTACTTC
CSARVKDFQETQYF